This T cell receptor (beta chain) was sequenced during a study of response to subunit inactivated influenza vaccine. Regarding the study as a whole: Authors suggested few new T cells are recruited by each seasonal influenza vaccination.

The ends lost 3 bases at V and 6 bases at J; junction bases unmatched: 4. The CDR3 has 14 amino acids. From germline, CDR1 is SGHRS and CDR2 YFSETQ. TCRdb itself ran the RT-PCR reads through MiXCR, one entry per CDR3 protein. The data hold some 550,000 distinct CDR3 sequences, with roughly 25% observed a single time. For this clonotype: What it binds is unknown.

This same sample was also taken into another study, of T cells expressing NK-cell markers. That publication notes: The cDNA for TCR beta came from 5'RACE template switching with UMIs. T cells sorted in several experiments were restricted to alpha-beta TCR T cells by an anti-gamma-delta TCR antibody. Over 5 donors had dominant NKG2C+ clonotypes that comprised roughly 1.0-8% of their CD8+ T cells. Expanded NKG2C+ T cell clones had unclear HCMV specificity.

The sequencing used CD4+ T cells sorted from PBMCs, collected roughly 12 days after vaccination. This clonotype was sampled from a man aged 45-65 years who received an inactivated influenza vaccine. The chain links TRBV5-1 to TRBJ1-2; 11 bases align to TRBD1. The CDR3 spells CASSSGQGADGYTF. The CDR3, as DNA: TGCGCCAGCAGCTCAGGACAGGGGGCGGATGGCTACACCTTC. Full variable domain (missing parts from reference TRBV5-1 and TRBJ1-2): KAGVTQTPRYLIKTRGQQVTLSCSPISGHRSVSWYQQTPGQGLQFLFEYFSETQRNKGNFPGRFSGRQFSNSRSEMNVSTLELGDSALYLCASSSGQGADGYTFGSGTRLTVV.